This T cell receptor (beta chain) was sequenced for a study of cytomegalovirus exposure and HLA in healthy donors. Use of 60 Vbeta and 13 Jbeta primers characterized the PCR. The table came from immunoSEQ multiplex PCR; TCRdb's copy has only in-frame clones and leaves some out. This specimen shows about 33,000 clones; the ten leading clones hold 3.5% to 5%. The CDR3 has 14 residues. From germline, CDR1 is SGHRS and CDR2 YFSETQ. The ends lost 5 bases at V and 2 bases at J; junction bases unmatched: 4. The chain recombines TRBV5-1 with TRBJ2-3; 8 nucleotides match TRBD2. Specimen: PBMCs. The clonotype comes from a woman aged 40 to 50 in good health and CMV-seropositive. This CDR3 is CASSVSGDTDTQYF. The CDR3 DNA follows: TGCGCCAGCAGTGTTAGCGGGGACACAGATACGCAGTATTTT.